This entry is about one T cell receptor beta chain. Its matching antigen is unknown. The CDR3 loop spans 13 amino acids. J was trimmed by 7 bases and V by 4 bases; bases with no gene match: 6. The germline CDR1 and CDR2 sequences are GTSNPN and SVGIG (reference sequence). Amplification used 60 Vbeta primers and 13 Jbeta primers. TCRdb's table, derived via immunoSEQ multiplex PCR, lists solely in-frame clones and lacks some. In the table there are tens of thousands of clones, approximately 60% of which are singletons. This specimen comes from a study of cytomegalovirus exposure and HLA in healthy donors. Study-wide points: What was likely a sequencing artifact was a cluster of highly shared sequence variants.

This sequence originates from a boy between 5 and 17 years old in good health and CMV-seropositive. This chain links TRBV30 with TRBJ1-4; TRBD1 agrees at 7 bases. The source material was PBMCs. The CDR3 loop reads CAWTFSGGEKLFF. DNA of the CDR3: TGTGCCTGGACCTTCTCAGGGGGTGAAAAACTGTTTTTT.